This entry concerns a single TCR beta chain. Its target is not known. The assay was immunoSEQ multiplex PCR, and TCRdb's table has in-frame clones only and misses some. The sample lists around 2.1 million clones, about 94% occurring once. V lost 1 base and J 1 base, leaving 10 bases between the germline ends. Germline V gene sequence: CDR1 SGHNT, CDR2 YENEEA. This CDR3 contains 15 residues. These data belong to a study of shared clonotypes between healthy human individuals. Study results and caveats: Across a few donors, naive CD4 shared roughly 5%, naive CD8 more than 3%, memory CD4 roughly 2.2%, memory CD8 approximately 0.4%. Clonotypes not shared had lower generation probabilities than those common to all four donors. Collection of samples was limited to blood; tissue repertoires likely differ.

Recent vaccinations or acute infections were absent in the healthy HIV-negative adult donors. This TCR derives from a young man in good health. Source material: naive CD4+ T cells sorted from blood. Specified subset: CD45RA+ positively selected. This chain uses TRBV11-3 with TRBJ2-5; the D is unclear. CDR3 in amino acids: CASSLGFGGQETQYF. DNA of the CDR3: TGTGCCAGCAGCTTAGGATTTGGCGGCCAAGAGACCCAGTACTTC.